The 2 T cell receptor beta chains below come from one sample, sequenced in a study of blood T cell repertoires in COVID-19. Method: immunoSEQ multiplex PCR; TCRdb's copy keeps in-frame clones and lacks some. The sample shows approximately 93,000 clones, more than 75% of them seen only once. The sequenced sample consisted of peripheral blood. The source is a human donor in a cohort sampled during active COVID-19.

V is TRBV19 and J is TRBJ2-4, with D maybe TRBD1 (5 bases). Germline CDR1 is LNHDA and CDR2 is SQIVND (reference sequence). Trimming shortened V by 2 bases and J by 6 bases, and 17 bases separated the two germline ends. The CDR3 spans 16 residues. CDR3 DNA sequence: TGTGCCAGTAGTATAAGCGTGGGTCAGCAGGGAAACATTCAGTACTTC. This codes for CASSISVGQQGNIQYF.

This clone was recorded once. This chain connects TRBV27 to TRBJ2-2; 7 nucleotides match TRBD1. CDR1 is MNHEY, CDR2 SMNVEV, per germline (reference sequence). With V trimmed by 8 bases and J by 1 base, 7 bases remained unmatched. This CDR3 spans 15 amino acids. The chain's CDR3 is CASYPGQKNTGELFF. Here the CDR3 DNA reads TGTGCCAGCTACCCGGGACAGAAGAACACCGGGGAGCTGTTTTTT.